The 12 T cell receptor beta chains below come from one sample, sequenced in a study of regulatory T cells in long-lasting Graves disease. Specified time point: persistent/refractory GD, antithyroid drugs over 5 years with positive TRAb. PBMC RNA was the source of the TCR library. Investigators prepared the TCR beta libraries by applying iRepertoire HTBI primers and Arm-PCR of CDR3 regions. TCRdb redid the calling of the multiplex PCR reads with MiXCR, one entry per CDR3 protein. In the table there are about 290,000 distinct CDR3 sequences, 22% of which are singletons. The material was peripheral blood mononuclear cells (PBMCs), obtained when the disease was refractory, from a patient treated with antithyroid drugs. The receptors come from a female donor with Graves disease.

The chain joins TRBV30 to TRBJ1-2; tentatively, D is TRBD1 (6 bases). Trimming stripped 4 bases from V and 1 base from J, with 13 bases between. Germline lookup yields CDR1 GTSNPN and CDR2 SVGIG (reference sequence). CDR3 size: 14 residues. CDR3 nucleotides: TGTGCCTGGACCCAAAGGGGGGATAACTATGGCTACACCTTC. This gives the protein CAWTQRGDNYGYTF.

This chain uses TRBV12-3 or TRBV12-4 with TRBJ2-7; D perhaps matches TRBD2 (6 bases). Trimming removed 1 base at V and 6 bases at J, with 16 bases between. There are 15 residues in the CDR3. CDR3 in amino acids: CASSLEPGRRGEQYF. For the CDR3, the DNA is TGTGCCAGCAGTTTAGAGCCGGGACGGAGGGGCGAGCAGTACTTC.

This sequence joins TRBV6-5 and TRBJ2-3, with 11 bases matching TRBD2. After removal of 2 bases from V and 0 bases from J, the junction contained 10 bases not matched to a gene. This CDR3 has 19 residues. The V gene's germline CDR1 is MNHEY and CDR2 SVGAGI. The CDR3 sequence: CASSYPPGLAVISTDTQYF. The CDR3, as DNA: TGTGCCAGCAGTTACCCCCCGGGACTAGCGGTAATTAGCACAGATACGCAGTATTTT.

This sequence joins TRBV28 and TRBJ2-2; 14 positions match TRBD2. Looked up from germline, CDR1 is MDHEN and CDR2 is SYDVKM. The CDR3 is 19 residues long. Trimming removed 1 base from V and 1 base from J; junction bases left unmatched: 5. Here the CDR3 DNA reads TGTGCCAGCAGTTTATCCGGGACTAGCGGGAGTAGGAACACCGGGGAGCTGTTTTTT. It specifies CASSLSGTSGSRNTGELFF.

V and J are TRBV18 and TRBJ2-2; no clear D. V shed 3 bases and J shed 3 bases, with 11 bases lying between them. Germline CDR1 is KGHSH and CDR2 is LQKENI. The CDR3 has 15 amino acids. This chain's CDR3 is CASSPGAPDTGELFF. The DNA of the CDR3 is TGTGCCAGCTCACCTGGCGCCCCCGACACCGGGGAGCTGTTTTTT.

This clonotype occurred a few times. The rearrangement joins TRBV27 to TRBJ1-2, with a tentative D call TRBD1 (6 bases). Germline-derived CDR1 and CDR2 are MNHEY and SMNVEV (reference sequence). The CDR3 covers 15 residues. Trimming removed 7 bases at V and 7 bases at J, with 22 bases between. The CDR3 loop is CASTLTWGGQGGYTF. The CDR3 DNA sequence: TGTGCCAGCACACTGACCTGGGGGGGGCAGGGTGGCTACACCTTC.

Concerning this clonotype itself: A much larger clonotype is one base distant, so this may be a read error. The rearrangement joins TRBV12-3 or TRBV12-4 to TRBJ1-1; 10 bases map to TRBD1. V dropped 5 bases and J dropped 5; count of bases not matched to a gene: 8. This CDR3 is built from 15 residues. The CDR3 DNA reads TGTGCCAGCAGTCCCGGGACAGGGGTTGAGACTGAAGCTTTCTTT. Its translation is CASSPGTGVETEAFF.

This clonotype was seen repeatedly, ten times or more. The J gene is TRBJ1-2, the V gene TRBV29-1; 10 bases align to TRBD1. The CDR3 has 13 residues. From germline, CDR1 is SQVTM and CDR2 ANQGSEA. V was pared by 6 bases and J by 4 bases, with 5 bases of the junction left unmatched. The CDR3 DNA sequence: TGCAGCGTCCGGACAGGGGGTGGCTATGGCTACACCTTC. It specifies CSVRTGGGYGYTF.

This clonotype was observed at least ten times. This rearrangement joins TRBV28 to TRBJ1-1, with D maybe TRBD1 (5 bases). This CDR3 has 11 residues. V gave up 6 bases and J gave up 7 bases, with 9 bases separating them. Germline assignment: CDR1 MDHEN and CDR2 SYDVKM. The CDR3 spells CASSHTGEAFF. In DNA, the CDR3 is TGTGCCAGCAGCCATACAGGTGAAGCTTTCTTT. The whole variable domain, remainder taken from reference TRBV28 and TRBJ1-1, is DVKVTQSSRYLVKRTGEKVFLECVQDMDHENMFWYRQDPGLGLRLIYFSYDVKMKEKGDIPEGYSVSREKKERFSLILESASTNQTSMYLCASSHTGEAFFGQGTRLTVV.

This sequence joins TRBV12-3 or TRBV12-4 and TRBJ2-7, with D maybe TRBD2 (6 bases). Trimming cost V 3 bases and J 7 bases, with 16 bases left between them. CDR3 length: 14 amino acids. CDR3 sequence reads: CASSFGPGVGEQYF. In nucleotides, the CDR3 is TGTGCCAGCAGTTTTGGGCCGGGGGTGGGAGAGCAGTACTTC.

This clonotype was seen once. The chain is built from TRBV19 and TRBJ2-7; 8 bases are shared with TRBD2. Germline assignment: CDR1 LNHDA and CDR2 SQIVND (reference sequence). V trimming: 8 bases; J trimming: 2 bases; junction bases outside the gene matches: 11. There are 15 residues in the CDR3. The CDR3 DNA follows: TGTGCCAGTCCAACTAGCGGTAGGAGCACCTACGAGCAGTACTTC. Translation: CASPTSGRSTYEQYF.

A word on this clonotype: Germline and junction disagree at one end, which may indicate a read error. The CDR3 loop is CASSQVTESSEEQYF. Written as DNA, the CDR3 is TGCGCCAGCAGCCAAGTGACAGAATCCTCCGAAGAGCAGTACTTC. The chain uses TRBV7-8 and TRBJ2-7; D possibly corresponds to TRBD1 (5 bases). This CDR3 contains 15 residues. Germline CDR1 reads SGHVS; CDR2 reads FQNEAQ.